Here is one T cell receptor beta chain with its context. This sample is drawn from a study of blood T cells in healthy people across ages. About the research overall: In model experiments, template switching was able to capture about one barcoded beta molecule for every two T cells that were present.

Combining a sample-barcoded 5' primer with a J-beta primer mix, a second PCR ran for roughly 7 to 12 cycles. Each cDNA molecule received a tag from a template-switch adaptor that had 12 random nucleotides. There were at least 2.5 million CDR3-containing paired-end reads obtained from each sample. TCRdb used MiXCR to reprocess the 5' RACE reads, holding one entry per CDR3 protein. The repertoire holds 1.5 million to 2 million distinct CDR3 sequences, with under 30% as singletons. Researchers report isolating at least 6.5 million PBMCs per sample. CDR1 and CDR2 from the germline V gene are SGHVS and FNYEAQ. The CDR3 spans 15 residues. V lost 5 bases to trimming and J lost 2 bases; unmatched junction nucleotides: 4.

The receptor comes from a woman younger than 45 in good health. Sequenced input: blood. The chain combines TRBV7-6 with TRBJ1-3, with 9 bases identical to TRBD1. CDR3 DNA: TGTGCCAGCAGCCGCGGACAGGGGACTGGAAACACCATATATTTT. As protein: CASSRGQGTGNTIYF.